This passage covers 10 T cell receptor beta chains from one sample sequenced in a study of beta chain features in type 1 diabetes. Study conclusions and caveats: Type 1 diabetes patients showed a moderate but significant shortening of TCRB CDR3s in all four CD4+ subsets.

Which antigens these TCRs recognize remains unknown. Every bit of the isolated RNA underwent reverse transcription, so sequencing read expressed TCRB transcripts. Produced via immunoSEQ multiplex PCR; TCRdb's table is partial and in-frame only. Of roughly 330,000 clones listed, roughly 14% were seen once; the top ten hold roughly 0.015%. Sequencing was done on a sample of naive CD4+ T cells from blood. These receptors were obtained from a woman aged 18-30 years with type 1 diabetes.

This clone has more than one count but fewer than ten. For the CDR3, the DNA is TGTGCCAGCAGCCTCCTGCAGGGGGCCTACGAGCAGTACGTC. It yields the protein CASSLLQGAYEQYV. This chain uses TRBV5-6 with TRBJ2-7; 7 positions match TRBD1. The germline CDR1 and CDR2 sequences are SGHDT and YYEEEE. Losses at the gene ends were 4 bases for V and 2 bases for J; bases not matched to a gene: 6. CDR3 length equals 14 residues.

The rearrangement uses TRBV5-4 and TRBJ2-6, with TRBD1 matching over 11 bases. CDR1 and CDR2 (germline): SGHNT, YYREEE (reference sequence). V dropped 4 bases and J dropped 2; count of bases not matched to a gene: 5. The CDR3 length is 17 residues. Here the CDR3 DNA reads TGTGCCAGCAGCGCGGGACAGGGGGTACCTGGGGCCAACGTCCTGACTTTC. Encoded protein: CASSAGQGVPGANVLTF.

This clone was recorded a few times. The V gene is TRBV30, the J gene TRBJ2-7; 10 bases map to TRBD2. V gave up 0 bases and J gave up 5 bases; unmatched junction bases: 7. The CDR3 extends over 15 amino acids. Germline V CDR1 and CDR2: GTSNPN, SVGIG (reference sequence). The CDR3: CAWSVGSGRADEQYF. The CDR3 bases are TGTGCCTGGAGTGTAGGAAGCGGGAGGGCAGACGAGCAGTACTTC.

The V and J genes are TRBV11-2 and TRBJ2-5; 7 nucleotides match TRBD2. V lost 6 bases and J lost 0; bases outside the gene matches: 1. The CDR3 is 13 residues long. The V gene's germline CDR1 is SGHAT and CDR2 FQNNGV. This CDR3 is CASRGTNQETQYF. The CDR3 bases are TGTGCCAGCAGAGGGACTAACCAAGAGACCCAGTACTTC.

The chain is built from TRBV29-1 and TRBJ1-1; unclear D gene. Trimming took off 7 bases at V and 6 bases at J, with 15 bases between the two ends. The CDR3 totals 12 residues. Germline assignment: CDR1 SQVTM and CDR2 ANQGSEA. The CDR3 spells CSGAQGGAEAFF. In DNA, the CDR3 is TGCAGCGGGGCCCAAGGTGGCGCTGAAGCTTTCTTT.

Only a few counts were recorded for this clone. This sequence joins TRBV10-3 and TRBJ2-3, with D possibly matching TRBD1 (5 bases). Germline loops: CDR1 ENHRY, CDR2 SYGVKD. V lost 4 bases, J lost 6 bases, and 14 bases lay in between. This CDR3 comprises 14 residues. The CDR3 reads CAISVRTPGDTQYF. The DNA of the CDR3 is TGTGCCATCAGTGTCCGGACGCCAGGGGATACGCAGTATTTT.

This clone has only a few counts. This chain joins TRBV28 and TRBJ1-5; D not resolved. V was shortened by 3 bases and J by 0 bases, with 9 bases between the two germline ends. This CDR3 region has 15 residues. CDR1 and CDR2 from the germline V gene are MDHEN and SYDVKM. Written as DNA, the CDR3 is TGTGCCAGCAGTTTTGGAGTATTTAGCAATCAGCCCCAGCATTTT. It translates to CASSFGVFSNQPQHF.

The chain uses TRBV7-9 and TRBJ2-7, with D tentatively TRBD1 (5 bases). Between the trimmed V and J ends, which lost 4 bases and 1 base, there was a span of 17 bases. Germline loops: CDR1 SEHNR, CDR2 FQNEAQ (reference sequence). The CDR3 is made up of 16 amino acids. DNA for the CDR3: TGTGCCAGCAGCTCAGAAGACAGTCCCCTTTCCTACGAGCAGTACTTC. Translation: CASSSEDSPLSYEQYF.

The gene calls are TRBV7-2 and TRBJ2-4, with 10 bases that match TRBD2. V gave up 1 base and J gave up 0 bases; unmatched junction bases: 9. Looked up from germline, CDR1 is SGHTA and CDR2 is FQGNSA. The CDR3 has 19 amino acids. This CDR3 reads CASSLGLAGVSGAKNIQYF. The CDR3 DNA follows: TGTGCCAGCAGCTTAGGCCTAGCGGGAGTTTCGGGAGCCAAAAACATTCAGTACTTC.

The V and J genes are TRBV7-2 and TRBJ2-3; TRBD2 matches at 8 bases. V lost 5 bases to trimming and J lost 8 bases; unmatched junction nucleotides: 15. The germline V gene has CDR1 SGHTA and CDR2 FQGNSA. The CDR3 covers 16 residues. The CDR3 region has the DNA TGTGCCAGCAGCCCCCTGTGGACTAGCCGGGCCGGTACGCAGTATTTT. Translated: CASSPLWTSRAGTQYF.